These 4 T cell receptor beta chains were sequenced from one sample in a study of shared clonotypes between healthy human individuals. The assay was immunoSEQ multiplex PCR, and TCRdb's table has in-frame clones only and misses some. The table lists about 2.4 million clones, 90% to 95% of them singletons. The sample comprised naive CD4+ T cells from PBMCs. Sample subset: CD45RA+ positively selected. These TCRs come from a man aged 18 to 29 in good health. Some clones in this sample may be carry-over from other donors' samples.

This chain links TRBV28 with TRBJ2-7; the match to TRBD1 covers 10 bases. J was trimmed by 2 bases and V by 5 bases; bases with no gene match: 6. This CDR3 spans 15 amino acids. Germline loops: CDR1 MDHEN, CDR2 SYDVKM. The CDR3 DNA reads TGTGCCAGCAGTCTCCGACAGGGGGCCCCCTACGAGCAGTACTTC. Its protein product is CASSLRQGAPYEQYF.

The rearrangement links TRBV27 to TRBJ1-2; D possibly corresponds to TRBD1 (6 bases). This CDR3 region has 17 residues. Germline assignment: CDR1 MNHEY and CDR2 SMNVEV (reference sequence). Trimming left V 5 bases short and J 4 bases short, with 23 bases between. The DNA of the CDR3 is TGTGCCAGCAGTCCGGACAGTTTAAGAGGGCGGCTCTATGGCTACACCTTC. It encodes CASSPDSLRGRLYGYTF.

V and J are TRBV7-9 and TRBJ2-7; the D gene could be TRBD1 or TRBD2 (5 bases each). CDR3 size: 14 residues. Trimming removed 0 bases at V and 9 bases at J, with 15 bases between. Germline-derived CDR1 and CDR2 are SEHNR and FQNEAQ (reference sequence). The CDR3 spells CASSLAEGKGSQYF. The CDR3 DNA reads TGTGCCAGCAGCTTAGCCGAGGGGAAAGGGTCGCAGTACTTC.

This clone was seen once. This chain joins TRBV28 and TRBJ1-5; 7 nucleotides line up with TRBD1. The germline gives CDR1 MDHEN, CDR2 SYDVKM. J was trimmed by 2 bases and V by 3 bases; bases with no gene match: 4. The length of the CDR3 is 15 residues. CDR3 DNA sequence: TGTGCCAGCAGTTTCGGGCAGGGGGGCAATCAGCCCCAGCATTTT. This codes for CASSFGQGGNQPQHF.